This TCR beta chain came from a study of cytomegalovirus exposure and HLA in healthy donors. Study-wide points: Most subjects had HLA-A and HLA-B alleles reportedly predicted accurately by TCR beta sequences. Later, an analysis showed that TCR beta chains associated with HLA were more clonally expanded than others that were equally common. Serostatus for CMV was the only available immune exposure information.

It was with 60 Vbeta and 13 Jbeta primers that the PCR ran. Original data processing: Unique TCR beta chains numbered roughly 83 million in a later analysis, with roughly 11 million shared. Repertoires were generated with immunoSEQ multiplex PCR, while TCRdb's copy carries only in-frame clones and drops some. That table gives V, J and clone size, and the DNA gave D and trimming. Found here are 30,000 to 40,000 clones, 65% to 85% of them singletons; the top ten hold around 8.4%. Germline loops: CDR1 LNHDA, CDR2 SQIVND (reference sequence). CDR3 size: 14 residues. The germline V and J ends were trimmed by 9 bases and 2 bases, with 13 bases remaining between them. With regard to this clone: Its specificity is not known.

This chain uses TRBV19 with TRBJ2-2, with D tentatively TRBD2 (6 bases). The sequence derives from a woman aged 25-40 years in good health and CMV-seropositive. The sample taken for sequencing was PBMCs. DNA for the CDR3: TGTGCCAGCCGGGGACTTCCTAACACCGGGGAGCTGTTTTTT. This translates into CASRGLPNTGELFF.